This T cell receptor (beta chain) came from a study of shared clonotypes between healthy human individuals. The study, taken as a whole, reports: Represented diversity (both genetic and exposure-history) was limited by the small number of donors. The four-donor shared clonotypes exceeded non-shared clonotypes in generation probability, with non-shared ones scoring lower.

Per the authors' pipeline: For the immunoSEQ data, sequences were junction-only without quality scores, so filtering differed. Here immunoSEQ multiplex PCR was the method, and the copy in TCRdb shows in-frame clones only, minus some. V, J and clone size are those of that table, while D and trimming were read from the DNA. In the table there are about 2.2 million clones, 90% to 95% of which are singletons. The naive CD8 subset, CD45RO-negative cells positively selected for CCR7, excluded terminally differentiated effector memory CD45RA+ cells. The V and J ends lost 4 bases and 4 bases, in that order; junction bases with no gene match: 5. The CDR3 covers 14 residues. Germline-derived CDR1 and CDR2 are LNHDA and SQIVND (reference sequence). About this clone: Its antigen remains unknown.

The rearrangement links TRBV19 to TRBJ2-3, with TRBD1 identical over 7 bases. Specimen: naive CD8+ T cells from PBMCs. This clonotype was sampled from a man aged 18-30 years in good health. Some clones in this sample may be carry-over from other donors' samples. The CDR3 spells CASSTPGTADTQYF. As DNA, the CDR3 is TGTGCCAGTAGTACTCCCGGGACAGCAGATACGCAGTATTTT.